This TCR beta chain was recorded in a study of shared clonotypes between healthy human individuals. Per the study methods: In the immunoSEQ data, sequences were junction-only and lacked quality scores, so filtering differed. Sequencing was performed with immunoSEQ multiplex PCR; in TCRdb, only in-frame clones are kept and a portion is missing. D and trimming were read from the DNA, whereas the V and J calls and clone size are those reported in that table. The sample has 780,000 or so clones; roughly two thirds are singletons. This CDR3 spans 13 amino acids. Between the trimmed V and J ends, which lost 9 bases and 8 bases, there was a span of 17 bases. Germline CDR1 reads LNHDA; CDR2 reads SQIVND (reference sequence). This clone is a singleton in its sample.

The chain joins TRBV19 to TRBJ2-1; D unresolved. This TCR derives from a woman aged 30 to 39 in good health. The specimen was memory CD4+ T cells sorted from blood. Subset of the sample: CD45RA-negative fraction. CDR3 sequence: CASHKAPGDEQFF. CDR3 bases: TGTGCCAGCCACAAAGCCCCGGGCGATGAGCAGTTCTTC.